This T cell receptor (beta chain) was sequenced in a study of identical twins. The study, taken as a whole, reports: Out-of-frame beta chain sequences displayed weaker excess sharing between twins. Whereas memory repertoires showed no such difference, abundant cord blood beta clonotypes carried fewer insertions.

The sample holds a few counts of this clonotype. Its antigen is as yet unknown. Unique molecular identifiers were in the cDNA, with template-switch universal primer binding. One entry per CDR3 protein, called by TCRdb with MiXCR from the 5' RACE reads. The sample consists of approximately 300,000 distinct CDR3 sequences, 8.5% to 9.5% of them appearing once. The CDR3 covers 17 residues. Per the germline V gene, CDR1 is SEHNR and CDR2 is FQNEAQ (reference sequence). V lost 4 bases to trimming and J lost 3 bases, with 20 bases between them. This sample also belongs to another study, concerning yellow fever vaccine responses in identical twins. From that paper: Twins' vaccine T cell response reportedly gave the appearance of partial convergence and partial personalization.

The TCR was taken from a woman aged 18-29 years in good health. V and J are TRBV7-9 and TRBJ2-3; TRBD2 is a possible D gene (6 bases). Source material: CD8+ T cells sorted from blood. CDR3 in amino acids: CASSSQLGGDGTDTQYF. DNA for the CDR3: TGTGCCAGCAGCTCCCAGTTGGGGGGAGATGGTACAGATACGCAGTATTTT.